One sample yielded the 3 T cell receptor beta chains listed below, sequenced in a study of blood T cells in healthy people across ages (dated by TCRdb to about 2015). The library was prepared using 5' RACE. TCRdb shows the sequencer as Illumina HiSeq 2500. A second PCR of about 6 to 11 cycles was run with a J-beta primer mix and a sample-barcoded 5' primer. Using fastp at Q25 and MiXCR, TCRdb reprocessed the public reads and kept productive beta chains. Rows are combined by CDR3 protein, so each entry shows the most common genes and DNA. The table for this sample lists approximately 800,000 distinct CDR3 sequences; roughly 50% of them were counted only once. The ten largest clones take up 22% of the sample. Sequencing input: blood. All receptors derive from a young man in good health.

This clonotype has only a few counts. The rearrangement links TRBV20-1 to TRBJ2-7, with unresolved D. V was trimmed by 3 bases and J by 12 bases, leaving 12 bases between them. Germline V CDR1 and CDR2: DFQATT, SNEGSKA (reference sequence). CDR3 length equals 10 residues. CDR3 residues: CSASPIRWYF. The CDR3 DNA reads TGCAGTGCTAGTCCCATCCGATGGTACTTC.

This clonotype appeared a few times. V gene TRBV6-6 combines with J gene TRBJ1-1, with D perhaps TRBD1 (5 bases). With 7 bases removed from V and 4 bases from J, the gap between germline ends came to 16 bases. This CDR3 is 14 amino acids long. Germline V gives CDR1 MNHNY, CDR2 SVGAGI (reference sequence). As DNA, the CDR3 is TGTGCCAGCACCAGGGACCCAGGCAGCACTGAAGCTTTCTTT. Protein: CASTRDPGSTEAFF.

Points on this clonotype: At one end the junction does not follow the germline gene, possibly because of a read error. Written as DNA, the CDR3 is TGTGCCAGCAGCCCGACCGGGACAGGGTACACTGAGCAGTTCTTC. Translation: CASSPTGTGYTEQFF. V is TRBV7-2 and J is TRBJ2-1; TRBD1 matches 9 bases. Per germline, CDR1 SGHTA and CDR2 FQGNSA. CDR3 length equals 15 residues.